This T cell receptor beta chain was recorded in a study of CD8+ T cells in alopecia areata. V dropped 4 bases and J dropped 9 bases, with 13 bases sitting between them. This CDR3 is built from 14 residues. The germline V gene has CDR1 MGHDK and CDR2 SYGVNS. Findings and limits, study-wide: When scalp samples are sequenced, resident alphabeta T cells of normal skin are also captured. Higher clonality was seen in lesional scalp than in normal scalp, especially in alopecia totalis/universalis. Mouse data revealed clearer TCR sharing than patient data did, a gap possibly tied to HLA.

Details on this clone: Its target is not known.

cDNA serving as the sequencing template came from extracted, reverse transcribed RNA. Profiling relied on immunoSEQ multiplex PCR, and the TCRdb table lists in-frame clones only, not all of them. This table holds some 200,000 clones, 56% found once. A FACSAria was used to sort CD4+ and CD8+ T cells. These cells came from PBMCs. The material sequenced was CD8+ T cells sorted from blood. This receptor was taken from a human donor in good health. This chain links TRBV25-1 with TRBJ1-6; no reliable D call. CDR3 coding DNA: TGTGCCAGCAGTGCGATCCCAACAGCTTCACCCCTCCACTTT. Translation: CASSAIPTASPLHF.